The rows below give T cell receptor beta chains drawn from one sample of a study of blood T cell repertoires in COVID-19. Produced via immunoSEQ multiplex PCR; TCRdb's table is partial and in-frame only. The table records some 130,000 clones, about 76% of them present only once. Sample: peripheral blood. The receptors here all came from a man older than 75 with acute or convalescent COVID-19. Both conserved end residues are part of each CDR3. The order of the fields is D gene, J gene, V gene, clone size, CDR3 protein, CDR3 DNA. The D gene is left open where the match is weak. The size of a clone is reported for some rows only, either as once, few or many, or as a class for expanded clones.

-	TRBJ1-1	TRBV5-1	-	CASWASAGTEAFF	TGCGCCAGCTGGGCGTCTGCAGGCACTGAAGCTTTCTTT
-	TRBJ2-7	TRBV10-2	-	CASSPLASEQYF	TGCGCCAGCAGTCCCTTAGCATCCGAGCAGTACTTC
-	TRBJ1-1	TRBV5-4	-	CASSLIDMNTEAFF	TGTGCCAGCAGCTTGATCGACATGAACACTGAAGCTTTCTTT
TRBD1	TRBJ1-5	TRBV27	-	CASSPRGTANQPQHF	TGTGCCAGCAGTCCCCGCGGGACAGCCAATCAGCCCCAGCATTTT
-	TRBJ1-2	TRBV30	once	CASLRSGLEGYTF	TGTGCCTCTCTGAGATCGGGATTGGAAGGCTACACCTTC
TRBD1	TRBJ1-4	TRBV2	-	CASSPVRPGTGPLRPTNEKLFF	TGTGCCAGCAGTCCCGTCCGACCCGGGACAGGGCCGCTTCGACCAACTAATGAAAAACTGTTTTTT
TRBD2	TRBJ2-3	TRBV27	-	CASSPYRERGGRYF	TGTGCCAGCAGTCCTTACCGTGAGCGGGGGGGTCGGTATTTT
TRBD1	TRBJ2-3	TRBV5-1	-	CASSLATGGELDTQYF	TGCGCCAGCAGCTTGGCGACAGGGGGGGAATTAGATACGCAGTATTTT
TRBD1	TRBJ1-1	TRBV28	-	CASSLDRVNTEAFF	TGTGCCAGCAGTTTAGACAGGGTGAACACTGAAGCTTTCTTT
-	TRBJ2-1	TRBV28	-	CASSTQGRNEQFF	TGTGCCAGCAGTACACAGGGTCGCAATGAGCAGTTCTTC
TRBD2	TRBJ2-3	TRBV6-5	once	CASIWTSGEGDTQYF	TGTGCCAGCATATGGACTAGCGGGGAGGGGGATACGCAGTATTTT
-	TRBJ1-6	TRBV5-4	-	CASSFGERGPLHF	TGTGCCAGCAGCTTCGGAGAAAGGGGGCCCCTCCACTTT
-	TRBJ2-2	TRBV10-3	-	CAISDRSGAGELFF	TGTGCCATCAGTGACAGGTCGGGGGCCGGGGAGCTGTTTTTT
TRBD1	TRBJ2-3	TRBV10-3	-	CAIRGDRGSDTQYF	TGTGCCATCAGAGGGGACAGGGGTTCAGATACGCAGTATTTT
-	TRBJ1-2	TRBV6-1	once	CASSETGKRGPTF	TGTGCCAGCAGTGAAACAGGGAAGAGAGGTCCCACCTTC
-	TRBJ2-3	TRBV5-1	-	CASSLGSAGRFTDTQYF	TGCGCCAGCAGCTTGGGGTCCGCGGGAAGGTTCACAGATACGCAGTATTTT
-	TRBJ1-1	TRBV7-2	many	CASSQRPGQKAFF	TGTGCCAGCAGCCAACGCCCTGGACAGAAAGCTTTCTTT
-	TRBJ2-7	TRBV7-9	-	CASSNRGGEQYF	TGTGCCAGCAGCAACAGGGGGGGCGAGCAGTACTTC
TRBD1	TRBJ1-6	TRBV19	-	CASSMGQLNSPLHF	TGTGCCAGTAGTATGGGACAGCTAAATTCACCCCTCCACTTT
-	TRBJ2-2	TRBV5-1	many	CASSSAGEGELFF	TGCGCCAGCAGCTCGGCAGGGGAAGGGGAGCTGTTTTTT
TRBD1	TRBJ1-2	TRBV11-2	-	CASSPGTGARHGYTF	TGTGCCAGCAGCCCCGGGACAGGGGCACGGCATGGCTACACCTTC
-	TRBJ2-1	TRBV19	-	CASGAGTPSYNEQFF	TGTGCCAGCGGGGCCGGGACACCCTCCTACAATGAGCAGTTCTTC
-	TRBJ2-7	TRBV30	-	CAWTRSYEQYF	TGTGCCTGGACCCGCTCCTACGAGCAGTACTTC
TRBD2	TRBJ2-1	TRBV5-1	once	CASSPGGPANEQFF	TGCGCCAGCAGCCCGGGGGGGCCTGCCAATGAGCAGTTCTTC
-	TRBJ1-5	TRBV10-3	-	CATAGERHYSNQPQHF	TGTGCCACGGCGGGCGAGAGACACTATAGCAATCAGCCCCAGCATTTT
TRBD1	TRBJ1-2	TRBV28	once	CASSLTGGDYGYTF	TGTGCCAGCAGTCTCACAGGGGGAGACTATGGCTACACCTTC
-	TRBJ2-1	TRBV19	-	CASSIPAPGSYNEQFF	TGTGCCAGTAGTATACCCGCCCCGGGATCCTACAATGAGCAGTTCTTC
-	TRBJ2-7	TRBV5-1	-	CASRSPDQGKYEQYF	TGCGCCAGCCGTTCTCCCGACCAGGGCAAATACGAGCAGTACTTC
TRBD1	TRBJ2-1	TRBV6-6	-	CASSYGTGGRNEQFF	TGTGCCAGCAGTTACGGGACAGGGGGACGCAATGAGCAGTTCTTC
-	TRBJ1-1	TRBV7-9	-	CASSFTVNTEAFF	TGTGCCAGCAGCTTCACAGTGAACACTGAAGCTTTCTTT
TRBD2	TRBJ2-1	TRBV7-6	-	CASSSTSGGYNEQFF	TGTGCCAGCAGCTCCACTAGCGGGGGTTACAATGAGCAGTTCTTC
TRBD1	TRBJ1-2	TRBV28	-	CASSLRDRGYGYTF	TGTGCCAGCAGCCTTAGGGACAGGGGCTATGGCTACACCTTC
-	TRBJ1-1	TRBV18	-	CASSPADVEAFF	TGTGCCAGCTCACCGGCTGATGTTGAAGCTTTCTTT
TRBD2	TRBJ2-3	TRBV7-2	-	CASSLGGGGPDTQYF	TGTGCCAGCAGCCTAGGCGGGGGGGGGCCAGATACGCAGTATTTT
TRBD1	TRBJ2-7	TRBV7-2	many	CASSLTGSSYEQYF	TGTGCCAGCAGCCTGACAGGGTCCTCCTACGAGCAGTACTTC
TRBD2	TRBJ2-1	TRBV4-3	once	CASSPELAVFDEQFF	TGCGCCAGCAGCCCGGAACTAGCGGTCTTCGATGAGCAGTTCTTC
TRBD2	TRBJ2-6	TRBV6-5	-	CASGLAGAGANVLTF	TGTGCCAGCGGACTAGCGGGGGCTGGGGCCAACGTCCTGACTTTC
TRBD2	TRBJ2-3	TRBV27	once	CASRQLAGGGTQYF	TGTGCCAGCAGGCAGCTAGCGGGGGGAGGTACGCAGTATTTT
-	TRBJ1-2	TRBV12-3/TRBV12-4	-	CASSPQRDYGYTF	TGTGCCAGCAGTCCCCAGCGTGACTATGGCTACACCTTC